This T cell receptor (beta chain) was retrieved from a study of regulatory T cells in long-lasting Graves disease. Specified time point: newly diagnosed GD, antithyroid drugs for less than 3 months. The TCR library used RNA extracted from PBMCs. To make TCR beta libraries, researchers used iRepertoire HTBI primers and Arm-PCR of CDR3 regions. TCRdb passed the multiplex PCR reads through MiXCR, listing each CDR3 protein once. The sample comprises about 430,000 distinct CDR3 sequences, around 16% of which are singletons, and approximately 7.8% rests with the top ten. This clonotype was seen at least ten times. At one end the junction does not follow the germline gene, possibly because of a read error. The CDR3 is 13 amino acids. Per the germline V gene, CDR1 is SNHLY and CDR2 is FYNNEI. In addition, the sample was reused for a study of T cells in Graves' hyperthyroidism and ophthalmopathy.

The chain is built from TRBV2 and TRBJ1-1, with unresolved D. Sequenced material: peripheral blood mononuclear cells (PBMCs), taken at new diagnosis, from a patient treated with antithyroid drugs. The source of this sequence is a middle-aged woman with Graves disease. The CDR3 DNA is TGTGCTAGCAGCAGGAGCGGGAACACTGAAGCTTTCTTT. Translated, it gives CASSRSGNTEAFF. Based on the CDR3 plus reference TRBV2 and TRBJ1-1, the full variable domain is EPEVTQTPSHQVTQMGQEVILRCVPISNHLYFYWYRQILGQKVEFLVSFYNNEISEKSEIFDDQFSVERPDGSNFTLKIRSTKLEDSAMYFCASSRSGNTEAFFGQGTRLTVV.